Listed below are T cell receptor beta chains from one sample, sequenced in a study of regulatory T cells in long-lasting Graves disease. TCRdb re-analysed the multiplex PCR reads in MiXCR, keeping a single row per CDR3 protein. The top ten hold roughly 8% of the sample, which has about 400,000 distinct CDR3 sequences, approximately 16% seen once. The same data also contributed to another study, on T cells in Graves' hyperthyroidism and ophthalmopathy.

The sample here was peripheral blood mononuclear cells (PBMCs), taken at new diagnosis, from a patient treated with antithyroid drugs. The receptors stem from a woman between 35 and 50 years old with Graves disease. Each CDR3 is given with its conserved first and last residue. A D gene is named only where the DNA matches it firmly. Clone size is given for some rows only: seen once, a few or many times, or a class if the clone is expanded.

clone size,D gene,J gene,V gene,CDR3 DNA,CDR3 protein
few,TRBD1,TRBJ1-6,TRBV6-2/TRBV6-3,TGTGCCAGCAGTTTAGGACAGGGGAGCTCCTATAATTCACCCCTCCACTTT,CASSLGQGSSYNSPLHF
many,TRBD2,TRBJ2-3,TRBV29-1,TGCAGCGTTGGGCCACTAGCGGGAGAATTAGATACGCAGTATTTT,CSVGPLAGELDTQYF
NA,TRBD2,TRBJ2-1,TRBV30,TGTGCCTGGAGTCGACTAGCGGGAGACAATGAGCAGTTCTTC,CAWSRLAGDNEQFF
many,NA,TRBJ1-1,TRBV7-9,TGTGCCAGCAGCCTCGTTTCGGGGAACACTGAAGCTTTCTTT,CASSLVSGNTEAFF
NA,TRBD2,TRBJ2-7,TRBV18,TGTGCCAGCTCACCACAACCCCCACAAGCGGGAGAGGAGCAGTACTTC,CASSPQPPQAGEEQYF
many,NA,TRBJ2-1,TRBV29-1,TGCAGCGCTGGGGGCAATGAGCAGTTCTTC,CSAGGNEQFF
NA,NA,TRBJ1-1,TRBV7-3,TGTGCCAGCAGCTACCTGGGGGGAAACACTGAAGCTTTCTTT,CASSYLGGNTEAFF
many,NA,TRBJ2-1,TRBV19,TGTGCCAGTAGTATAGAGGCGGGTTCCTACAATGAGCAGTTCTTC,CASSIEAGSYNEQFF
many,TRBD1,TRBJ1-4,TRBV2,TGTGCCAGCAGAACCGGGACAGGGGGCCTTAATGAAAAACTGTTTTTT,CASRTGTGGLNEKLFF
NA,NA,TRBJ1-5,TRBV11-3,TGTGTCAGCAGCTTAGAGCCGAATCAGCCCCAGCATTTT,CVSSLEPNQPQHF
many,TRBD2,TRBJ2-3,TRBV5-1,TGTGCCAGCAGTTGGACTAGCGGCACAGATACGCAGTATTTT,CASSWTSGTDTQYF
many,NA,TRBJ2-2,TRBV28,TGTGCCAGCAGTTTCGGCCTAGCGACCACCGGGGAGCTGTTTTTT,CASSFGLATTGELFF
many,TRBD2,TRBJ2-1,TRBV7-3,TGTGCCAGCAGCTTAACGGGGGGGAGTCCTGAGCAGTTCTTC,CASSLTGGSPEQFF
many,NA,TRBJ2-7,TRBV2,TGTGCCAGCAAGTCTGACGACTCCTACGAGCAGTACTTC,CASKSDDSYEQYF
many,TRBD2,TRBJ2-4,TRBV12-3/TRBV12-4,TGTGCCAGCAGTGCACATAGTGGGAGGGCCTCGGCAAACATTCAGTACTTC,CASSAHSGRASANIQYF
many,TRBD2,TRBJ2-1,TRBV12-3/TRBV12-4,TGTGCCAGCAGTTTACTGGCGGGAGGGCAGGATGAGCAGTTCTTC,CASSLLAGGQDEQFF
few,NA,TRBJ2-1,TRBV4-2,TGTGCCAGCAGCCAAGAAGGGACTCCTTACAATGAGCAGTTCTTC,CASSQEGTPYNEQFF
NA,NA,TRBJ2-1,TRBV7-2,TGTGCCAGCAGCTTAGAGGTGCAGGGGAGCTACAATGAGCAGTTCTTC,CASSLEVQGSYNEQFF
many,TRBD1,TRBJ2-7,TRBV6-1,TGTGCCATCACGGTCGGACAGGGCTACGAGCAGTACTTC,CAITVGQGYEQYF
NA,NA,TRBJ2-6,TRBV7-2,TGTGCCAGCAGCTTAAAAGGGGACTGGGGCTCTGGGGCCAACGTCCTGACTTTC,CASSLKGDWGSGANVLTF
many,NA,TRBJ2-2,TRBV3-1,TGTGCCAGCAGCCACGCCGACGGGGAGCTGTTTTTT,CASSHADGELFF
NA,NA,TRBJ2-4,TRBV14,TGTGCCAGCAGCCAAGAAGGGGGGGCCCCTTGGGGCAAAAACATTCAGTACTTC,CASSQEGGAPWGKNIQYF
NA,TRBD1,TRBJ2-7,TRBV12-3/TRBV12-4,TGTGCCAGCGGGGGGCAAGGTTCCGGGACAGGTCACTACGAGCAGTACTTC,CASGGQGSGTGHYEQYF
NA,NA,TRBJ1-2,TRBV2,TGTGCCAGCAGTGAAGTAGTCTTTGACATTAACTATGGCTACACCTTC,CASSEVVFDINYGYTF
many,TRBD1,TRBJ1-1,TRBV4-1,TGCGCCAGCAGCCAAGAGTACAGGGGAGGCACTGAAGCTTTCTTT,CASSQEYRGGTEAFF
many,TRBD2,TRBJ2-1,TRBV7-8,TGTGCCAGCAGCTTAGAGGCACTAGCGGGAGGGGTTAGCTACAATGAGCAGTTCTTC,CASSLEALAGGVSYNEQFF
NA,NA,TRBJ2-5,TRBV2,TGTGCCAGCACCCTGGGAGGAGAGACCCAGTACTTC,CASTLGGETQYF
many,NA,TRBJ2-7,TRBV7-2,TGTGCCAGCAGCTCGAGCTCCTACGAGCAGTACTTC,CASSSSSYEQYF
many,NA,TRBJ2-2,TRBV11-2,TGTGCCAGCAGCTTAGATCAATTTCAAGCCGGGGAGCTGTTTTTT,CASSLDQFQAGELFF
NA,NA,TRBJ2-2,TRBV3-1,TGTGCCAGCAGCTCGCAGGACAGGAGGGTCACCGGGGAGCTGTTTTTT,CASSSQDRRVTGELFF
NA,TRBD2,TRBJ2-7,TRBV6-5,TGTGCCAGCAGTTACTCTCGGGGGGTGATGTTTGAGCAGTACTTC,CASSYSRGVMFEQYF
many,TRBD1,TRBJ2-3,TRBV2,TGTGCCAGCAGTGAAGCTCGGACAGGGTCCACAGATACGCAGTATTTT,CASSEARTGSTDTQYF
few,NA,TRBJ1-1,TRBV3-1,TGTGCCAGCAGCCCCTCCCAGGGCCAGAACACTGAAGCTTTCTTT,CASSPSQGQNTEAFF
NA,NA,TRBJ2-1,TRBV9,TGTGCCAGCAGCACGCCGGGACTCATCAATGAGCAGTTCTTC,CASSTPGLINEQFF
many,NA,TRBJ2-1,TRBV20-1,TGCAGCGGATCGACAGCTTACAATGAGCAGTTCTTC,CSGSTAYNEQFF
few,NA,TRBJ1-2,TRBV4-2,TGTGCCAGCAGCCAAGATGAGGGCGGCTCAAACTTTAACTATGGCTACACCTTC,CASSQDEGGSNFNYGYTF
many,TRBD2,TRBJ2-3,TRBV6-1,TGTGCCAGCGGTGGACTAGCGGGCACCCGCACAGATACGCAGTATTTT,CASGGLAGTRTDTQYF
few,TRBD2,TRBJ2-1,TRBV6-2/TRBV6-3,TGTGCCAGCAGCCGACGGGAGGAAGTGTACAATGAGCAGTTCTTC,CASSRREEVYNEQFF
NA,NA,TRBJ1-4,TRBV2,TGTGCCAGCAAACCGACCAGGGGTGAAAAACTGTTTTTT,CASKPTRGEKLFF
NA,TRBD1,TRBJ2-7,TRBV5-1,TGCGCCAGCAGCTTGGTGGGGACAGGGATGGGAGAGCAGTACTTC,CASSLVGTGMGEQYF
many,NA,TRBJ2-7,TRBV11-3,TGTGCCAGCAGCTTAGGACAGCTACTCTACGAGCAGTACTTC,CASSLGQLLYEQYF